The present T cell receptor (beta chain) was sequenced within a study of spatial heterogeneity in lung cancer (dated by TCRdb to the late 2010s). Concerning the study at large: Beta-chain transcripts were consistently detected in greater numbers than alpha-chain transcripts, which likely reflected higher beta-chain transcript abundance. In the raw uncorrected reads, each unique combination of TCR and UMI appeared more than ten times on average. Nonsynonymous mutation counts, determined by whole-exome sequencing of tumor tissue, were related to TCR repertoire features. In non-small cell lung cancer, the study quantitatively compared TCR alpha and beta repertoires across several tumor regions, matched nontumor lung, and blood. In tumor regions, TCR transcript counts showed a strong correlation with a T cell transcriptional module score from matched bulk RNA-seq. Both alpha and beta chains were TCR-sequenced in 200 or so tumor regions, about 69 matched nontumor lung samples and around 54 PBMC samples obtained at surgery. Results the study describes overall, beyond this receptor: Confirming at a functional level the hypothesis that regional TCRs recognize regional mutations was considered to require additional single-cell paired TCR alpha and beta sequencing. Estimated TCR-seq coverage of tumor T cells was only roughly 7% for alpha chains and about 14% for beta chains. Counts of ubiquitous and regional expanded TCRs were found to correlate with counts of ubiquitous and regional nonsynonymous mutations, respectively. A correlation was observed between the number of expanded intratumoral alpha and beta TCRs and the tumor nonsynonymous mutation count.

The time point tag for this specimen amounts to: sample taken at primary tumor resection. Samples were obtained from approximately 72 patients with early-stage, untreated non-small cell lung cancer from the lung TRACERx cohort. Without any cell sorting, TCR sequencing was performed on whole RNA extracted either from tumor and nontumor lung tissue or from cryopreserved PBMC samples. A patient was chosen for TCR sequencing only when enough RNA was available from at least two tumor regions. Tumor and adjacent nontumor lung specimens were reviewed by a lung pathologist before selection. This clonotype was picked up many times. What antigen it recognizes has not been identified. No base-level quality is on record; no much larger clone is a single base apart. A library prepared for alpha chains yielded this beta chain as an off-target read; its size is of little meaning. Library preparation employed 5' RACE. The listed sequencing device is NextSeq 500. In the TCR library protocol, a unique molecular identifier was attached to each TCR cDNA molecule so that PCR and sequencing errors could be corrected. In the paper's pipeline: TCR identification, UMI-based error correction and CDR3 extraction were all carried out with Decombinator tools. TCRs above a frequency of 2 per 1,000, corresponding to the top 1% of the tumor frequency distribution, were defined as expanded. Expanded tumor TCRs were classed as regional if statistically deemed absent (corrected P<0.05) from at least one tumor region, otherwise ubiquitous. Renyi diversity was calculated using the R vegan package after each repertoire was subsampled 100 times to 5,000 TCRs. CDR3 similarity networks were built from amino acid triplet string-kernel similarity, connecting CDR3s with pairwise similarity above 0.82. TCRdb trimmed the raw reads at Q25, called clones with MiXCR and kept productive beta chains. Each CDR3 protein appears once, grouped with its most common genes and DNA. The V and J calls reflect TCRdb's pipeline rather than the authors' work. Recorded for this sample are roughly 17,000 distinct CDR3 sequences; around 6.2% of them occurred a single time. Clones ranked in the top ten supply 5.5% to 8% of the sample.

CDR1 and CDR2, per the germline V gene, are SGHTA and FQGNSA. V is pared back by 0 bases and J by 6 bases, with 9 bases lying between the germline termini. Reading from cysteine to phenylalanine, the CDR3 counts 14 amino acids. Just CDR3 DNA is preserved here, 42 bases in frame from base 1. This receptor was obtained from a male donor with early-stage non-small cell lung cancer. The sequence links TRBV7-2 to TRBJ1-5; TRBD1 is perhaps the D gene, given 5 matching bases. Sequencing used lung tumor tissue, obtained at surgery. The CDR3 region has the sequence CASSLATARQPQHF. At the DNA level, the sequence is TGTGCCAGCAGCTTAGCGACAGCCCGTCAGCCCCAGCATTTT.